A single sample is the source of the 27 T cell receptor beta chains below, sequenced in a study of T cell repertoires in cytomegalovirus infection. TCRdb called the reads again in MiXCR, with one record for every CDR3 protein. The sample has about 900,000 distinct CDR3 sequences, 31% seen once. For these receptors, no antigen is known. Source: cultured CD8+ T cells from PBMCs, taken from culture after CMV antigen stimulation. All receptors come from a human donor in good health (CMV status not recorded). Some clones in this sample may be carry-over from other donors' samples.

This sequence joins TRBV20-1 and TRBJ1-2, with 8 positions matching TRBD1. The trim removed 6 bases at V and 4 bases at J, leaving 16 bases unmatched. The CDR3 has 16 amino acids. CDR1 DFQATT and CDR2 SNEGSKA come from the germline V gene (reference sequence). The CDR3 nucleotides read TGCAGTGCGGACCAGGGGGCGGATGGAAACCTCTATGGCTACACCTTC. Its translation is CSADQGADGNLYGYTF.

The chain carries TRBV19 and TRBJ1-5, with unresolved D. The V and J ends lost 7 bases and 8 bases respectively, with 15 bases between them. This CDR3 region has 13 residues. The germline V gene has CDR1 LNHDA and CDR2 SQIVND (reference sequence). This CDR3 reads CASMNLGGKPQHF. DNA of the CDR3: TGTGCCAGTATGAATCTGGGCGGTAAGCCCCAGCATTTT.

This clonotype has more than one count but fewer than ten. The chain joins TRBV27 to TRBJ2-1; TRBD1 agrees at 9 bases. The germline CDR1 and CDR2 sequences are MNHEY and SMNVEV (reference sequence). The CDR3 has 17 amino acids. The ends lost 1 base at V and 8 bases at J; junction bases unmatched: 12. CDR3 protein: CASSLFFGGTGTDEQFF. The CDR3 DNA sequence: TGTGCCAGCAGTTTATTTTTTGGGGGGACAGGGACGGATGAGCAGTTCTTC.

The V and J genes are TRBV12-3 or TRBV12-4 and TRBJ1-3; maybe TRBD1 (5 bases). V dropped 4 bases and J dropped 0 bases, with 13 bases sitting between them. The CDR3 is 16 residues long. CDR3 in DNA: TGTGCCAGCAGTTCGATGGGGCCACTCTCTGGAAACACCATATATTTT. It yields the protein CASSSMGPLSGNTIYF.

A few counts support this clonotype. The rearrangement uses TRBV27 and TRBJ2-5; 8 bases fit TRBD2. Germline V gene data show CDR1 as MNHEY and CDR2 as SMNVEV (reference sequence). After removal of 4 bases from V and 6 bases from J, the junction contained 4 bases not matched to a gene. CDR3 length: 13 amino acids. The CDR3 is CASSSGGPKTQYF. DNA for the CDR3: TGTGCCAGCAGTTCGGGGGGGCCAAAGACCCAGTACTTC.

The gene calls are TRBV4-3 and TRBJ1-4, with D possibly TRBD1 on 5 matching bases. This CDR3 has 16 residues. Germline CDR1 is LGHNA and CDR2 is YSLEER. V was shortened by 0 bases and J by 0 bases, with 8 bases between the two germline ends. The CDR3 bases are TGCGCCAGCAGCCAAGAGAGAGGGGCAACTAATGAAAAACTGTTTTTT. It encodes CASSQERGATNEKLFF.

This sequence joins TRBV6-5 and TRBJ2-3, with 10 bases aligning to TRBD2. Germline CDR1 is MNHEY and CDR2 is SVGAGI. The CDR3 has 17 amino acids. V shed 2 bases and J 2 bases; nucleotides not matched to a gene: 7. The CDR3 sequence: CASSYGVAGGDTDTQYF. The CDR3 DNA reads TGTGCCAGCAGTTACGGTGTAGCGGGGGGTGACACAGATACGCAGTATTTT.

V gene TRBV20-1 combines with J gene TRBJ1-2; D unclear. The CDR3 extends over 17 amino acids. The V gene lost 0 bases and the J gene lost 2 bases, with 19 bases spanning the gap. Germline V lookup: CDR1 DFQATT, CDR2 SNEGSKA (reference sequence). Here the CDR3 DNA reads TGCAGTGCTAGAGACTACAAAGTCCAGGCCCAGAACTATGGCTACACCTTC. Amino acids: CSARDYKVQAQNYGYTF.

This clonotype has only a few counts. This chain uses TRBV7-9 with TRBJ2-2, with 9 bases fitting TRBD2. Germline assignment: CDR1 SEHNR and CDR2 FQNEAQ (reference sequence). V was clipped by 4 bases and J by 3 bases; unmatched bases: 9. The CDR3 has 17 residues. The CDR3 spells CASSSPGGGGDTGELFF. The CDR3 DNA follows: TGTGCCAGCAGCTCGCCGGGCGGCGGGGGGGACACCGGGGAGCTGTTTTTT. The full variable domain, its missing parts supplied by reference TRBV7-9 and TRBJ2-2, is DTGVSQNPRHKITKRGQNVTFRCDPISEHNRLYWYRQTLGQGPEFLTYFQNEAQLEKSRLLSDRFSAERPKGSFSTLEIQRTEQGDSAMYLCASSSPGGGGDTGELFFGEGSRLTVL.

The chain links TRBV13 to TRBJ1-2; D may be TRBD1 (6 bases). This CDR3 is built from 15 residues. Germline V gives CDR1 PRHDT, CDR2 FYEKMQ (reference sequence). V was trimmed by 4 bases and J by 7 bases, leaving 19 bases between them. The CDR3 loop is CASSSNDGGGGGYTF. The CDR3 nucleotides are TGTGCCAGCAGCTCGAATGACGGAGGGGGGGGTGGCTACACCTTC.

This clonotype was found a few times. The V call is TRBV6-6, the J call TRBJ1-3, with a tentative D call TRBD1 (5 bases). CDR3 length equals 14 residues. Trimming took 4 bases from V and 3 from J, leaving 10 bases between them. In germline, CDR1 is MNHNY, CDR2 SVGAGI (reference sequence). This chain's CDR3 is CASSSGTYGNTIYF. CDR3 sequence (DNA): TGTGCCAGCAGTTCGGGGACGTATGGAAACACCATATATTTT.

The chain has TRBV27 and TRBJ1-6; perhaps TRBD1 as D (5 bases). Germline CDR1 and CDR2: MNHEY and SMNVEV (reference sequence). The CDR3 consists of 15 residues. V shed 7 bases and J shed 13 bases, with 23 bases lying between them. The CDR3 protein is CASTLEGTGLAPLHF. Written as DNA, the CDR3 is TGTGCCAGCACCTTAGAAGGGACGGGATTAGCCCCCCTCCACTTT.

This clonotype was detected only a few times. This chain links TRBV6-2 or TRBV6-3 with TRBJ1-4; 8 positions match TRBD1. CDR1 and CDR2 (germline): MNHEY, SVGEGT. V lost 2 bases to trimming and J lost 6 bases; unmatched junction nucleotides: 5. The CDR3 contains 15 residues. The CDR3 loop reads CASSYPGQEDEKLFF. The CDR3 bases are TGTGCCAGCAGTTACCCGGGACAGGAAGATGAAAAACTGTTTTTT.

V gene TRBV29-1 combines with J gene TRBJ2-3; D perhaps matches TRBD1 (6 bases). The CDR3 is 15 residues long. Trimming stripped 0 bases from V and 0 bases from J, with 10 bases between. Germline CDR1 SQVTM, CDR2 ANQGSEA. The CDR3 nucleotides read TGCAGCGTTGAAGAAGGGGGACCTAGCACAGATACGCAGTATTTT. Its translation: CSVEEGGPSTDTQYF.

V and J are TRBV4-1 and TRBJ2-5, with 7 bases identical to TRBD2. After removal of 4 bases from V and 1 base from J, the junction contained 9 bases not matched to a gene. Germline assignment: CDR1 MGHRA and CDR2 YSYEKL. The CDR3 is 16 amino acids. The CDR3 is CASSPRRGIVQETQYF. CDR3 bases: TGCGCCAGCAGCCCCCGGCGGGGGATCGTCCAAGAGACCCAGTACTTC.

In its sample, this clonotype was seen a few times. The CDR3 DNA reads TGTGCCAGCAGTTTTATCGGAAGGGACATCGTTGGAAACACCATATATTTT. It is translated as CASSFIGRDIVGNTIYF. This chain connects TRBV12-3 or TRBV12-4 to TRBJ1-3, with D possibly TRBD1 on 6 matching bases. The CDR3 totals 17 residues. V gave up 3 bases and J gave up 3 bases, with 18 bases separating them.

In its sample, this clonotype was seen a few times. The J gene is TRBJ1-6, the V gene TRBV2, with D perhaps TRBD1 (6 bases). Per germline, CDR1 SNHLY and CDR2 FYNNEI. Trimming took 8 bases from V and 5 from J, leaving 16 bases between them. The CDR3 is 15 amino acids. The CDR3 coding sequence is TGTGCCAGCCGACGGGGGCGCGAAAATAATTCACCCCTCCACTTT. Amino acids: CASRRGRENNSPLHF.

J is TRBJ2-7 and V is TRBV7-9; 9 nucleotides line up with TRBD2. Looked up from germline, CDR1 is SEHNR and CDR2 is FQNEAQ (reference sequence). This CDR3 comprises 14 residues. V gave up 6 bases and J gave up 4 bases; unmatched junction bases: 7. The CDR3 sequence: CASRQTSGLYEQYF. In DNA form, the CDR3 reads TGTGCCAGCAGACAGACTAGCGGATTGTACGAGCAGTACTTC.

This clonotype has only a few counts. The chain links TRBV28 to TRBJ1-3; D is unresolved. The germline gives CDR1 MDHEN, CDR2 SYDVKM. The CDR3 is 17 amino acids. The germline V and J ends were trimmed by 3 bases and 0 bases, with 15 bases remaining between them. CDR3 residues: CASSFGPEPISGNTIYF. DNA of the CDR3: TGTGCCAGCAGTTTTGGGCCGGAGCCGATCTCTGGAAACACCATATATTTT.

The V gene is TRBV12-3 or TRBV12-4, the J gene TRBJ1-1, with no clear D. V lost 5 bases, J lost 3 bases, and 19 bases lay in between. This CDR3 comprises 16 residues. CDR3 coding DNA: TGTGCCAGCAGTCCTCCGTCCGGGCCCGAGGACACTGAAGCTTTCTTT. Protein: CASSPPSGPEDTEAFF.

This clonotype was recorded at least ten times. The chain is built from TRBV11-3 and TRBJ2-7, with TRBD2 identical over 10 bases. The length of the CDR3 is 15 residues. The trim removed 5 bases at V and 3 bases at J, leaving 7 bases unmatched. Looked up from germline, CDR1 is SGHNT and CDR2 is YENEEA. CDR3 sequence: CASSPRTSGFYEQYF. DNA for the CDR3: TGTGCCAGCAGCCCCCGGACTAGCGGTTTCTACGAGCAGTACTTC.

The chain links TRBV4-2 to TRBJ1-1; 7 bases are shared with TRBD1. With 4 bases clipped from V and 7 bases from J, the junction kept 6 bases outside the gene matches. The CDR3 length is 13 residues. Germline values: CDR1 LGHNA, CDR2 YNFKEQ. The CDR3 is CASSPPGTVEAFF. As DNA, the CDR3 is TGTGCCAGCAGCCCGCCAGGGACAGTTGAAGCTTTCTTT.

The chain combines TRBV7-3 with TRBJ2-4, with D possibly being TRBD2 (5 bases). Germline V gene sequence: CDR1 SGHTA, CDR2 FQGTGA. The CDR3 spans 15 residues. Trimming removed 5 bases at V and 3 bases at J, with 14 bases between. CDR3 in amino acids: CASSADGRGKNIQYF. CDR3 in DNA: TGTGCCAGCAGCGCCGACGGCCGGGGCAAAAACATTCAGTACTTC.

This chain uses TRBV6-2 or TRBV6-3 with TRBJ2-3; D may be TRBD2 (5 bases). This CDR3 comprises 13 residues. CDR1 and CDR2 (germline): MNHEY, SVGEGT. Deletions cut 4 bases from V and 5 bases from J, with 10 bases between. This CDR3 is CASSFPGVDTQYF. As DNA, the CDR3 is TGTGCCAGCAGTTTCCCCGGGGTAGATACGCAGTATTTT.

The gene calls are TRBV9 and TRBJ1-2; 9 nucleotides match TRBD1. Losses at the gene ends were 0 bases for V and 0 bases for J; bases not matched to a gene: 24. This CDR3 region has 23 residues. Looked up from germline, CDR1 is SGDLS and CDR2 is YYNGEE. In nucleotides, the CDR3 is TGTGCCAGCAGCGTAGCTACGGGGAAGGGTGGGACCGCCGGGACAGGGACTAACTATGGCTACACCTTC. It codes for CASSVATGKGGTAGTGTNYGYTF.

The chain joins TRBV7-6 to TRBJ2-7; 9 nucleotides match TRBD1. The CDR3 is made up of 15 amino acids. Germline values: CDR1 SGHVS, CDR2 FNYEAQ. The J segment lost 9 bases and the V segment lost 5 bases, leaving 14 bases of the junction unmatched. The CDR3 spells CASSDRDRDILGQYF. Here the CDR3 DNA reads TGTGCCAGCAGCGACCGGGACAGGGACATATTAGGGCAGTACTTC.

There are a few counts of this clonotype. The junction shows a germline mismatch at one end, possibly a read error. The rearrangement uses TRBV12-3 or TRBV12-4 and TRBJ2-7, with 8 nucleotides matching TRBD1. CDR3 length equals 12 residues. CDR3 DNA: TGTGCCAGCAGTCCAGGGGGCCCTTTCTTTCACTTC. Its translation: CASSPGGPFFHF.